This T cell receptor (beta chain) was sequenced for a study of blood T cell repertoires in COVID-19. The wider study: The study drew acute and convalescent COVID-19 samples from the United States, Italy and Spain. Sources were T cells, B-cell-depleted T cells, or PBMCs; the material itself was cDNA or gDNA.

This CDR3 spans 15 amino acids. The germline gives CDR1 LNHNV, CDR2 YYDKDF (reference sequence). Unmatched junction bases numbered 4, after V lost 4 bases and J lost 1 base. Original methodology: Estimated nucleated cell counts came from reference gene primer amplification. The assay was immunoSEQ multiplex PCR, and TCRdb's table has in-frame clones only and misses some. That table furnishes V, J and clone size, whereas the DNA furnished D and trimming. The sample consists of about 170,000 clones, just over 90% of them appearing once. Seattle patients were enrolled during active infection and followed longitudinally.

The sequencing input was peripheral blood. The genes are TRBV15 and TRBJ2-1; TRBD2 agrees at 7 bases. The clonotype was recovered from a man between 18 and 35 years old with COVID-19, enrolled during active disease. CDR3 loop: CATSIRLASYNEQFF. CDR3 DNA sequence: TGTGCCACCAGCATCCGACTAGCATCCTACAATGAGCAGTTCTTC.